This is a list of T cell receptor beta chains from one sample in a study of blood T cell repertoires in COVID-19. Clones were sequenced by immunoSEQ multiplex PCR, and TCRdb holds only the in-frame ones, with some missing. The top ten clones hold around 20% of a sample with roughly 170,000 clones, 85% to 90% of them seen once. Material for sequencing was peripheral blood. These TCRs come from a man between 65 and 79 years old with active or convalescent COVID-19. The conserved cysteine and the conserved F or W are not part of the CDR3 here. The order of the fields is CDR3 protein, J gene, V gene, clone size. Clone size is stated in some rows and not others, as once, few, many or a class when expanded.

ASSFTGTRDNEQF TRBJ2-1 TRBV7-2 .
ASSLRQSYEQY TRBJ2-7 TRBV27 .
ASSLRPAVGKLF TRBJ1-4 TRBV18 .
ASRGGVGATNEKLF TRBJ1-4 TRBV19 .
ATSDASGRTHNEQF TRBJ2-1 TRBV24-1 .
ASSSRGLVNTEAF TRBJ1-1 TRBV28 .
AWNTGQGDEKLF TRBJ1-4 TRBV30 .
ASSYEGAGRETQY TRBJ2-5 TRBV6-2/TRBV6-3 .
ASAMTGRNTEAF TRBJ1-1 TRBV6-5 .
AWSVYNNQPQH TRBJ1-5 TRBV30 .
ASRQGQVGTGELF TRBJ2-2 TRBV7-3 .
ASSLAQGFRNYGYT TRBJ1-2 TRBV5-1 .
ASSLMAPTYEQY TRBJ2-7 TRBV5-4 .
ASSLDPAQEQF TRBJ2-1 TRBV11-3 .
ASCRLGQGAREQF TRBJ2-1 TRBV19 .
AWAGNSGNTIY TRBJ1-3 TRBV30 .
ASGGTAPNYGYT TRBJ1-2 TRBV25-1 .
ASSLSGSGYGYT TRBJ1-2 TRBV28 .
ASSFWTRPTQPQH TRBJ1-5 TRBV3-1/TRBV3-2 .
ASSRGQETQY TRBJ2-5 TRBV2 .
AWRGRGHFQETQY TRBJ2-5 TRBV30 .
ASSLVTGAGGELF TRBJ2-2 TRBV5-1 once
ASSGAAEQF TRBJ2-1 TRBV7-9 .
ASSSRTGGEKLF TRBJ1-4 TRBV7-2 few
ASSPSRDPGGGYT TRBJ1-2 TRBV18 .
ASSQQFMNTEAF TRBJ1-1 TRBV9 .